This passage covers 26 T cell receptor beta chains from one sample sequenced in a study of early T cells in non-severe SARS-CoV-2 infection. A single record per CDR3 protein comes from TCRdb applying MiXCR to the 5' RACE reads. The table shows more than 75,000 distinct CDR3 sequences, with around 15% occurring only once. The sequencing input was whole blood. Every receptor here comes from an adult who was a healthcare worker with PCR-confirmed SARS-CoV-2 infection or an uninfected control (not recorded which).

This clonotype has just a few counts. V gene TRBV4-3 combines with J gene TRBJ1-2; the D gene is possibly TRBD1 (5 bases). CDR3 length: 14 residues. V was clipped by 3 bases and J by 4 bases, with 12 bases between them. Germline lookup yields CDR1 LGHNA and CDR2 YSLEER. CDR3 in amino acids: CASSQEQESYGYTF. The CDR3, as DNA: TGCGCCAGCAGCCAGGAACAGGAGAGCTATGGCTACACCTTC.

The gene calls are TRBV9 and TRBJ2-7, with 8 positions matching TRBD1. V shed 4 bases, J shed 6 bases, and the junction held 9 bases outside the gene matches. Germline V gene lookup returns CDR1 SGDLS and CDR2 YYNGEE. This CDR3 spans 14 amino acids. The CDR3 loop is CASSFLDREAEQYF. For the CDR3, the DNA is TGTGCCAGCAGCTTCTTGGACAGGGAGGCCGAGCAGTACTTC.

This clonotype was observed a few times. V gene TRBV12-5 combines with J gene TRBJ1-4; 7 positions agree with TRBD1. CDR3 length: 19 residues. Germline lookup yields CDR1 LGHNT and CDR2 FRNRAP. After removal of 1 base from V and 0 bases from J, the junction contained 11 bases not matched to a gene. In nucleotides, the CDR3 is TGTGCTAGTGGTTTGGATGGGGGACAGACTTTGACAACTAATGAAAAACTGTTTTTT. Its protein product is CASGLDGGQTLTTNEKLFF.

The rearrangement joins TRBV18 to TRBJ1-2; possibly TRBD1 for D (5 bases). Germline CDR1 and CDR2: KGHSH and LQKENI. The CDR3 has 15 amino acids. V shed 1 base and J shed 2 bases, with 11 bases lying between them. The CDR3 coding sequence is TGTGCCAGCTCACCACTCGTCGGGGGGAACTATGGCTACACCTTC. It is translated as CASSPLVGGNYGYTF.

This clonotype was found a few times. This chain joins TRBV7-2 and TRBJ2-3; 9 nucleotides agree with TRBD2. The CDR3 has 18 amino acids. Trimming took 7 bases from V and 0 from J; bases not matched to a gene: 14. Germline V gene sequence: CDR1 SGHTA, CDR2 FQGNSA. CDR3 DNA sequence: TGTGCCAGCAAGGCGGGAGCGGGGGGCTTCACTAGCACAGATACGCAGTATTTT. Its translation: CASKAGAGGFTSTDTQYF. Full variable domain (outside the CDR3, taken from reference TRBV7-2 and TRBJ2-3): GAGVSQSPSNKVTEKGKDVELRCDPISGHTALYWYRQSLGQGLEFLIYFQGNSAPDKSGLPSDRFSAERTGGSVSTLTIQRTQQEDSAVYLCASKAGAGGFTSTDTQYFGPGTRLTVL.

The gene calls are TRBV7-3 and TRBJ2-6, with D maybe TRBD2 (5 bases). The V gene lost 5 bases and the J gene lost 1 base, with 12 bases spanning the gap. Germline loops: CDR1 SGHTA, CDR2 FQGTGA. The CDR3 has 16 amino acids. The CDR3 protein is CASSHTGGSGANVLTF. The CDR3 DNA reads as TGTGCCAGCAGCCATACCGGAGGTTCTGGGGCCAACGTCCTGACTTTC.

A remark on this clonotype: Mismatch with germline at one junction end may stem from a read error. The chain combines TRBV7-2 with TRBJ2-3; 9 positions agree with TRBD2. Germline V lookup: CDR1 SGHTA, CDR2 FQGNSA. This CDR3 is 17 amino acids long. The CDR3 DNA reads as TGTGCCAGCAGCCTAGCGGGGTGGGCAGGGATCACAGATACGCAGTATTTT. Translation: CASSLAGWAGITDTQYF.

This clonotype was counted many times. The chain links TRBV10-3 to TRBJ1-6; tentative D call: TRBD1 (5 bases). CDR3 size: 15 residues. The germline V gene has CDR1 ENHRY and CDR2 SYGVKD. The V gene lost 6 bases and the J gene lost 7 bases, with 16 bases spanning the gap. The DNA for the CDR3 is TGTGCCATCAGCTCCTCCGGAGAGGGGAATTCACCCCTCCACTTT. Protein: CAISSSGEGNSPLHF.

The chain joins TRBV20-1 to TRBJ2-5, with 9 bases that match TRBD1. V lost 6 bases to trimming and J lost 4 bases; unmatched junction nucleotides: 12. Germline lookup yields CDR1 DFQATT and CDR2 SNEGSKA (reference sequence). This CDR3 region has 15 residues. CDR3 loop: CSARTGDRDPETQYF. The CDR3, as DNA: TGCAGTGCCCGGACAGGGGACAGAGACCCAGAGACCCAGTACTTC.

This clonotype was detected a few times. V is TRBV10-3 and J is TRBJ1-1; weak D call: TRBD1 (6 bases). V gave up 5 bases and J gave up 1 base, with 11 bases separating them. Germline V gene sequence: CDR1 ENHRY, CDR2 SYGVKD. The CDR3 is made up of 14 amino acids. CDR3 sequence: CAISLDRTNTEAFF. CDR3 DNA sequence: TGTGCCATCAGTCTGGACAGAACGAACACTGAAGCTTTCTTT.

This clonotype was recorded at least ten times. The chain is built from TRBV2 and TRBJ1-2, with unresolved D. The CDR3 spans 19 residues. Between the trimmed V and J ends, which lost 7 bases and 4 bases, there was a span of 31 bases. Germline values: CDR1 SNHLY, CDR2 FYNNEI. CDR3 sequence: CASNTISDSQNMLSYGYTF. The CDR3 DNA reads as TGTGCCAGCAATACGATTTCGGACTCCCAAAATATGCTTTCCTATGGCTACACCTTC.

In this sample, this clonotype turned up a few times. The genes are TRBV27 and TRBJ1-1; weak D call: TRBD1 (6 bases). The V gene's germline CDR1 is MNHEY and CDR2 SMNVEV (reference sequence). Trimming took 2 bases from V and 1 from J, leaving 8 bases between them. CDR3 length: 14 residues. DNA of the CDR3: TGTGCCAGCAGTTTAAGACAGGCGAACACTGAAGCTTTCTTT. This translates into CASSLRQANTEAFF.

In this sample, this clonotype turned up many times. V is TRBV28 and J is TRBJ2-3, with D possibly TRBD2 on 6 matching bases. Germline-derived CDR1 and CDR2 are MDHEN and SYDVKM. The length of the CDR3 is 16 residues. Trimming left V 3 bases short and J 0 bases short, with 13 bases between. The DNA for the CDR3 is TGTGCCAGCAGTTTGCGGGGTAGCGGAAGCACAGATACGCAGTATTTT. It specifies CASSLRGSGSTDTQYF.

This clonotype has just a few counts. J is TRBJ2-3 and V is TRBV12-3 or TRBV12-4; a possible D gene is TRBD2 (6 bases). The ends were cut back, 7 bases at V and 7 bases at J, with 24 bases in the middle. The CDR3 has 16 residues. This CDR3 is CASTAGFGGATYTQYF. The DNA of the CDR3 is TGTGCCAGCACCGCCGGGTTCGGGGGAGCCACGTATACGCAGTATTTT.

The J gene is TRBJ2-1, the V gene TRBV12-3 or TRBV12-4, with 8 bases fitting TRBD1. The CDR3 sequence is 13 residues long. The V segment lost 3 bases and the J segment 7 bases; nucleotides outside the gene matches: 2. Written as DNA, the CDR3 is TGTGCCAGCAGTTTGACAGGGGCGAATGAGCAGTTCTTC. It yields the protein CASSLTGANEQFF.

The genes are TRBV9 and TRBJ2-7, with D maybe TRBD1 (5 bases). Germline values: CDR1 SGDLS, CDR2 YYNGEE. Trimming removed 1 base from V and 0 bases from J, with 14 bases in between. The CDR3 spans 16 residues. CDR3 sequence (DNA): TGTGCCAGCAGCGTACAGCCGGACAAAAGCTCCTACGAGCAGTACTTC. Its translation: CASSVQPDKSSYEQYF.

The CDR3 DNA reads TGTGCCAGCAGCTTGACCCGGAGCTCCTACGAGCAGTACTTC. This codes for CASSLTRSSYEQYF. The rearrangement links TRBV5-6 to TRBJ2-7; no clear D. Germline CDR1 and CDR2: SGHDT and YYEEEE. Trimming took 1 base from V and 0 from J, leaving 8 bases between them. The CDR3 extends over 14 amino acids.

This clonotype was seen a handful of times. V and J are TRBV20-1 and TRBJ2-7; TRBD2 aligns across 12 bases. Germline trimming cut 3 bases from V and 4 bases from J; bases unmatched to any gene: 7. Per the germline V gene, CDR1 is DFQATT and CDR2 is SNEGSKA (reference sequence). The CDR3 is 15 residues long. In DNA form, the CDR3 reads TGCAGTGCTAGTCACGGACTAGCGGGGATATACGAGCAGTACTTC. Translation: CSASHGLAGIYEQYF.

Ten or more counts support this clonotype. The chain uses TRBV25-1 and TRBJ2-7; D perhaps matches TRBD1 (6 bases). Germline assignment: CDR1 MGHDK and CDR2 SYGVNS. The CDR3 contains 16 residues. V lost 7 bases to trimming and J lost 0 bases, with 19 bases between them. The CDR3 loop reads CASIISPRGSSYEQYF. DNA for the CDR3: TGTGCCAGCATAATCTCCCCAAGGGGGAGCTCCTACGAGCAGTACTTC.

V is TRBV20-1 and J is TRBJ1-4; D possibly corresponds to TRBD1 (5 bases). Per germline, CDR1 DFQATT and CDR2 SNEGSKA (reference sequence). Between the trimmed V and J ends, which lost 0 bases and 7 bases, there was a span of 12 bases. This CDR3 comprises 14 residues. In nucleotides, the CDR3 is TGCAGTGCTAGAGATGAGGCAGGGCGTGAAAAACTGTTTTTT. Encoded protein: CSARDEAGREKLFF.

The chain uses TRBV2 and TRBJ2-1, with D uncertain. The CDR3 has 12 residues. The ends were cut back, 5 bases at V and 10 bases at J, with 12 bases in the middle. Per the germline V gene, CDR1 is SNHLY and CDR2 is FYNNEI. In DNA, the CDR3 is TGTGCCAGCAGTCCTGACTGGACGGAGCAGTTCTTC. It translates to CASSPDWTEQFF.

This clonotype was seen at least ten times. The chain employs TRBV12-3 or TRBV12-4 and TRBJ1-2; D is undetermined. This CDR3 comprises 19 residues. Trimming left V 7 bases short and J 7 bases short, with 34 bases between. The CDR3 here is CASTLKNLGTPRVLGGYTF. The CDR3 DNA follows: TGTGCCAGCACCTTAAAGAACTTGGGAACACCCCGAGTCCTCGGTGGCTACACCTTC.

This sequence joins TRBV7-2 and TRBJ1-1; 8 bases fit TRBD1. Germline V CDR1 and CDR2: SGHTA, FQGNSA. The CDR3 loop spans 13 amino acids. Trimming took 1 base from V and 7 from J; bases not matched to a gene: 2. Here the CDR3 reads CASSLGGTGEAFF. CDR3 in DNA: TGTGCCAGCAGCTTAGGCGGGACAGGTGAAGCTTTCTTT.

The V call is TRBV7-9, the J call TRBJ2-5; D is unclear. V lost 5 bases to trimming and J lost 5 bases, with 15 bases between them. Germline CDR1 is SEHNR and CDR2 is FQNEAQ (reference sequence). The CDR3 loop spans 14 amino acids. CDR3 residues: CASSPGHSRETQYF. The CDR3 DNA reads as TGTGCCAGCAGCCCTGGCCATAGTCGCGAGACCCAGTACTTC.

V is TRBV20-1 and J is TRBJ2-6; TRBD1 agrees at 7 bases. The CDR3 has 16 amino acids. CDR1 and CDR2 (germline): DFQATT, SNEGSKA (reference sequence). J lost 0 bases, V lost 3 bases, and 5 bases had no gene match. CDR3 sequence: CSASKGASSGANVLTF. The CDR3 region has the DNA TGCAGTGCTAGTAAGGGGGCCAGCTCTGGGGCCAACGTCCTGACTTTC.

The sample holds a few counts of this clonotype. The chain is built from TRBV28 and TRBJ2-7, with unresolved D. The CDR3 has 16 residues. Germline V lookup: CDR1 MDHEN, CDR2 SYDVKM. The V end lost 3 bases, the J end lost 3 bases, and 18 bases lay between the germline ends. The CDR3 protein is CASSFTRDWSLYEQYF. For the CDR3, the DNA is TGTGCCAGCAGTTTTACAAGGGATTGGTCCCTCTACGAGCAGTACTTC.